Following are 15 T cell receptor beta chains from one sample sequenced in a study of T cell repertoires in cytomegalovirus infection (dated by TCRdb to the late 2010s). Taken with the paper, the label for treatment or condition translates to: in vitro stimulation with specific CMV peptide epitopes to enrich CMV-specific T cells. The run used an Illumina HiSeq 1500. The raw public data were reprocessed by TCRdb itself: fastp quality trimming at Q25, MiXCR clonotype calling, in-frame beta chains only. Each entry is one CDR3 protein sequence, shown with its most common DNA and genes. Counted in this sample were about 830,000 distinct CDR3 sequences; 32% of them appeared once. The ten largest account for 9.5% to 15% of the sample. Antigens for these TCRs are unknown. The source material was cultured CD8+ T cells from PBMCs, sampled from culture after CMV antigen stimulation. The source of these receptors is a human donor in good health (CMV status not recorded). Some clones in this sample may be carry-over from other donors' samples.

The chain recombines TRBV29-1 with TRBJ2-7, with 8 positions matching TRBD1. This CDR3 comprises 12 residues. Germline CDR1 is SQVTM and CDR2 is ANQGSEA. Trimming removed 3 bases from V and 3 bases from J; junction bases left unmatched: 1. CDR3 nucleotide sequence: TGCAGCGTTGAGGGACAGGACTACGAGCAGTACTTC. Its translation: CSVEGQDYEQYF.

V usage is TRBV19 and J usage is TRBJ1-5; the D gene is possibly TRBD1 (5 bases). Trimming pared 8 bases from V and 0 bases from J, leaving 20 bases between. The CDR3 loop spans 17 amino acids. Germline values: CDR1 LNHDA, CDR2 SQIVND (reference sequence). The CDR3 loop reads CASDTLTGELSNQPQHF. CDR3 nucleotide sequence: TGTGCCAGTGATACACTTACAGGAGAACTTAGCAATCAGCCCCAGCATTTT.

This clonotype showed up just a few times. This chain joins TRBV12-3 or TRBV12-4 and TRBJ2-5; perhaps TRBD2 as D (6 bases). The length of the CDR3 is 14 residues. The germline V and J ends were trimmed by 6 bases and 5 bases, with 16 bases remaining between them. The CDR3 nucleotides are TGTGCCAGCAGCTCTGGTGGGAGGACGGAGACCCAGTACTTC. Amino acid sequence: CASSSGGRTETQYF.

CDR3 nucleotides: TGTGCCAGCAGTTACTCGATTGGTGCGTTCTACGAGCAGTACGTC. Protein product: CASSYSIGAFYEQYV. The chain uses TRBV6-2 or TRBV6-3 and TRBJ2-7; D not resolved. The CDR3 spans 15 residues. The germline V gene encodes CDR1 MNHEY and CDR2 SVGEGT. Trimming removed 0 bases at V and 3 bases at J, with 12 bases between.

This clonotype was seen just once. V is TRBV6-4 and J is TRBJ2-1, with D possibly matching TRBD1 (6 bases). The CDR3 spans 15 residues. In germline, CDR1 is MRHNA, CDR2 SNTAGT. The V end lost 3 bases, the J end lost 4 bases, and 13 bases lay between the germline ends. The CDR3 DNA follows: TGTGCCAGCAGTGAGGACCCAGGGGCATACAATGAGCAGTTCTTC. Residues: CASSEDPGAYNEQFF.

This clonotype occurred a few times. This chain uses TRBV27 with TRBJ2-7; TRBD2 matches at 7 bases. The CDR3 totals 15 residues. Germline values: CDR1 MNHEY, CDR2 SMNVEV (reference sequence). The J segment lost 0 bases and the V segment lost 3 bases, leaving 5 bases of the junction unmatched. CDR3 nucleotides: TGTGCCAGCAGTTTGTCCGGGGGGATCTCCTACGAGCAGTACTTC. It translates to CASSLSGGISYEQYF.

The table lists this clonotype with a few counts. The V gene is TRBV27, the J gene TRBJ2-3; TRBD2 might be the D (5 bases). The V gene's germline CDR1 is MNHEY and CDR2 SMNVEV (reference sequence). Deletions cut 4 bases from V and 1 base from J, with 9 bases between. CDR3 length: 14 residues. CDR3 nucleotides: TGTGCCAGCAGTTCTGAGGAGGGCACAGATACGCAGTATTTT. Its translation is CASSSEEGTDTQYF.

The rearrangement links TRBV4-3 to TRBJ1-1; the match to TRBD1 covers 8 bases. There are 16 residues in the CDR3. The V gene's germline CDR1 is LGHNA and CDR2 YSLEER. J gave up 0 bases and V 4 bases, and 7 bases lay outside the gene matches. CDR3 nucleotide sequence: TGCGCCAGCAGCCTAGACAGGGGATTCTTGAACACTGAAGCTTTCTTT. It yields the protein CASSLDRGFLNTEAFF.

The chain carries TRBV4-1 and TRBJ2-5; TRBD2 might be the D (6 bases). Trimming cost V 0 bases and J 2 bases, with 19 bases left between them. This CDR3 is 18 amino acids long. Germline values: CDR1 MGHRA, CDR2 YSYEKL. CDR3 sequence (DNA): TGCGCCAGCAGCCAAGAAAGAATAGCGGCACTGGGTCAAGAGACCCAGTACTTC. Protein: CASSQERIAALGQETQYF.

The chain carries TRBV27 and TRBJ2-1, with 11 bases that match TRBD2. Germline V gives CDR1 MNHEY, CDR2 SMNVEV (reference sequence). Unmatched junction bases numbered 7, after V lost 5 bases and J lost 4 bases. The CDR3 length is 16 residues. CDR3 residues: CASSNRLAGPYNEQFF. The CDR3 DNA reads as TGTGCCAGCAGTAACCGACTAGCGGGGCCTTACAATGAGCAGTTCTTC.

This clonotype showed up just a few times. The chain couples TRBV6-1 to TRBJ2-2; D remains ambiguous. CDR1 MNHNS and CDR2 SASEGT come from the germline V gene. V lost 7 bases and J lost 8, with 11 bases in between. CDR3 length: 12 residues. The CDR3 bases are TGTGCCAGCAACCCTTTCGGAGGGGAGCTGTTTTTT. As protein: CASNPFGGELFF.

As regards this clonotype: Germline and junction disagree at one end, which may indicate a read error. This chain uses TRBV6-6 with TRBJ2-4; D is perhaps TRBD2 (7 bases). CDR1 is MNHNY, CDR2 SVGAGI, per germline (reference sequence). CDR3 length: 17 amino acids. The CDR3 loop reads CVSGEQGWGLAKNIQYF. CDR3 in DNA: TGTGTCAGCGGGGAACAGGGTTGGGGACTAGCCAAAAACATTCAGTACTTC.

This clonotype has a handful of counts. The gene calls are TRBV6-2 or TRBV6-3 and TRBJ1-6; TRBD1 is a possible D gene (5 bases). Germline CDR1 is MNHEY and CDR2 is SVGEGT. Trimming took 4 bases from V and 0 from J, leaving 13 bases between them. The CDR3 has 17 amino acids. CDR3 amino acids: CASSWDSQSSYNSPLHF. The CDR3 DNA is TGTGCCAGCAGTTGGGACTCCCAGAGCTCCTATAATTCACCCCTCCACTTT.

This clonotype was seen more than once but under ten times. Here the CDR3 DNA reads TGTGCCAGCAGCTATAACAGGGGGTTCACTGAAGCTTTCTTT. Protein product: CASSYNRGFTEAFF. The chain recombines TRBV6-6 with TRBJ1-1; 8 bases are a match to TRBD1. CDR3 length: 14 amino acids. The germline V gene encodes CDR1 MNHNY and CDR2 SVGAGI (reference sequence). The ends lost 6 bases at V and 4 bases at J; junction bases unmatched: 7.

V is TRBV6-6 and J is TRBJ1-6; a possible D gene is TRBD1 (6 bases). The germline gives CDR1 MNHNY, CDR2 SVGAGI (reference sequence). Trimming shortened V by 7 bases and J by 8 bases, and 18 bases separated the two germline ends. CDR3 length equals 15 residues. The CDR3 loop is CASTQIQGIDSPLHF. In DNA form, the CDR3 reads TGTGCCAGCACCCAGATACAGGGAATCGATTCACCCCTCCACTTT.